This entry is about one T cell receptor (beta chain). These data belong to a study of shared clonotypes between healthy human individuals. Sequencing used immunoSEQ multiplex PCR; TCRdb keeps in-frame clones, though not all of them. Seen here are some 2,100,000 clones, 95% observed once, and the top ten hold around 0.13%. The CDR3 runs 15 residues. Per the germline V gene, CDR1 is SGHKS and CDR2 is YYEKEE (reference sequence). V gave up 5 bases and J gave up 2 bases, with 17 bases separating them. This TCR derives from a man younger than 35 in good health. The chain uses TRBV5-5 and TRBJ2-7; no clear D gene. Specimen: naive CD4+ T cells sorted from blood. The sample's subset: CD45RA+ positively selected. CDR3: CASSITIRQTYEQYF. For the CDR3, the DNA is TGTGCCAGCAGTATTACAATCAGGCAAACCTACGAGCAGTACTTC.